Included here is one T cell receptor (beta chain) sequence, with context. Its cognate antigen is unknown. This entry comes from a study of T cell clonotyping in hematopoietic cell transplantation. Study-wide results and limits: Higher Inverse Simpson Index values in graft donor and pretransplant recipient predicted broader posttransplant TCR diversity. Few recipient clonotypes overlapped donors; over 97% were de novo at given depth. Recipient TCR diversity dropped after transplant; expanded clonotypes rose from day 30 to 180.

Sequencing was performed with immunoSEQ multiplex PCR; in TCRdb, only in-frame clones are kept and a portion is missing. The data hold around 9,100 clones, with roughly three quarters observed a single time. Time point: recipient sample about 28 days before transplant, after cytoreduction. This CDR3 has 14 residues. Trimming shortened V by 2 bases and J by 5 bases, and 10 bases separated the two germline ends. Germline V gene lookup returns CDR1 SGHDT and CDR2 YYEEEE. The TCR sequence derives from a man in his 60s with acute myeloid leukemia. Some clones in this sample may be carry-over from other donors' samples. The sample in question was peripheral blood mononuclear cells, obtained before stem cell transplant. This chain links TRBV5-6 with TRBJ2-2, with unresolved D. CDR3 in DNA: TGTGCCAGCAGCTTACAGTCTATGACCGGGGAGCTGTTTTTT. Translated: CASSLQSMTGELFF.